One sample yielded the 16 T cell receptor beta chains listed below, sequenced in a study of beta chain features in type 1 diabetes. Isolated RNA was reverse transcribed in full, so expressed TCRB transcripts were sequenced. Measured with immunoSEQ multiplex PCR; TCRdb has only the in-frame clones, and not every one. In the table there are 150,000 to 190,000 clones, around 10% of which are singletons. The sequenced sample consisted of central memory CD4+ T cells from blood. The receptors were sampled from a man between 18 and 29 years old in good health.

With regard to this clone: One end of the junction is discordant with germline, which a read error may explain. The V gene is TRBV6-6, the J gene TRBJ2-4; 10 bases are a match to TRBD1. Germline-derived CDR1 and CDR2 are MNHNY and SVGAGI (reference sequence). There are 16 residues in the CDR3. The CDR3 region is CASSYSGTGATNIQYF. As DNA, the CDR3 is TGTGCCAGCAGTTACTCCGGGACAGGGGCCACAAACATTCAGTACTTC.

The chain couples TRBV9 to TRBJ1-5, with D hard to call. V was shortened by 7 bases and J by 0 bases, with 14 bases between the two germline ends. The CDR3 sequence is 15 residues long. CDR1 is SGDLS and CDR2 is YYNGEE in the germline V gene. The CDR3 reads CASPRAAYSNQPQHF. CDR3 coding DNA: TGTGCCAGCCCCCGGGCTGCCTATAGCAATCAGCCCCAGCATTTT. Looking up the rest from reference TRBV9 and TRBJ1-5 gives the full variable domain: DSGVTQTPKHLITATGQRVTLRCSPRSGDLSVYWYQQSLDQGLQFLIQYYNGEERAKGNILERFSAQQFPDLHSELNLSSLELGDSALYFCASPRAAYSNQPQHFGDGTRLSIL.

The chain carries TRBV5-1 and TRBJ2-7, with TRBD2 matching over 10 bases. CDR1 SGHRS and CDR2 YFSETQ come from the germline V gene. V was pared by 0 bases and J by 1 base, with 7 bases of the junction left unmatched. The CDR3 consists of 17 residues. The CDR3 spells CASSLARLAGVSYEQYF. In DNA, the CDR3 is TGCGCCAGCAGCTTGGCCAGGCTAGCGGGAGTATCCTACGAGCAGTACTTC.

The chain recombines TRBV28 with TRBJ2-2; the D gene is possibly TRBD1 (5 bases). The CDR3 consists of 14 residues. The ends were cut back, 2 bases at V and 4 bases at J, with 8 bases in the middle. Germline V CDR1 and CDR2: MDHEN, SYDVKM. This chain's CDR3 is CASSLGRATGELFF. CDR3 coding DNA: TGTGCCAGCAGTTTAGGCAGGGCCACCGGGGAGCTGTTTTTT.

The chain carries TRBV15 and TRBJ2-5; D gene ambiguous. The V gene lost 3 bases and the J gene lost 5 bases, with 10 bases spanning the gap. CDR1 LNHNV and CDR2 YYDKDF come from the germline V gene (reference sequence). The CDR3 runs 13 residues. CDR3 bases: TGTGCCACCAGCAGGGATACCAGGGAGACCCAGTACTTC. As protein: CATSRDTRETQYF.

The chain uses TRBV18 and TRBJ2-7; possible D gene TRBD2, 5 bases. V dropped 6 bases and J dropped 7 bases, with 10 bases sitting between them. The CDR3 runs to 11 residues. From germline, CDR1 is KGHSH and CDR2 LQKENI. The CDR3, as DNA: TGTGCCAGCTCGGCGGGTTATGAGCAGTACTTC. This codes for CASSAGYEQYF.

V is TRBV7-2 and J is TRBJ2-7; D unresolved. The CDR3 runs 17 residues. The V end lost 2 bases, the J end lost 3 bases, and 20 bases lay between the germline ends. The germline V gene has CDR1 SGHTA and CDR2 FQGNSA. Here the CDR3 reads CASSLPRGDLENYEQYF. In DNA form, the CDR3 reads TGTGCCAGCAGCTTACCCCGAGGTGATTTGGAGAACTACGAGCAGTACTTC.

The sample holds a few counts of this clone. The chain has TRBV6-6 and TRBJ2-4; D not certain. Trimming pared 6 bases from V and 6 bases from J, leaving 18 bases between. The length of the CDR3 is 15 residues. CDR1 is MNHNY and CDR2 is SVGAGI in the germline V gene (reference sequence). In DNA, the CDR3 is TGTGCCAGCAGCGCCATTGGGTCCGCGGCAAACATTCAGTACTTC. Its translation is CASSAIGSAANIQYF.

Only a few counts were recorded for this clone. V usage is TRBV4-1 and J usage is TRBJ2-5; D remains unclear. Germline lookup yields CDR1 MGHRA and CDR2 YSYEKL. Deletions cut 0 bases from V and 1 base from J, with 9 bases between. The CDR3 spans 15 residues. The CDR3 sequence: CASSQDSRSQETQYF. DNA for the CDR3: TGCGCCAGCAGCCAAGATTCGAGGAGCCAAGAGACCCAGTACTTC.

The CDR3 sequence is CASVDRGWSEQYF. The CDR3 DNA reads TGTGCCAGCGTGGACAGGGGGTGGTCCGAGCAGTACTTC. The V and J genes are TRBV6-1 and TRBJ2-7; TRBD1 agrees at 10 bases. Trimming cost V 8 bases and J 6 bases; bases outside gene matches: 7. The CDR3 has 13 amino acids. CDR1 MNHNS and CDR2 SASEGT come from the germline V gene.

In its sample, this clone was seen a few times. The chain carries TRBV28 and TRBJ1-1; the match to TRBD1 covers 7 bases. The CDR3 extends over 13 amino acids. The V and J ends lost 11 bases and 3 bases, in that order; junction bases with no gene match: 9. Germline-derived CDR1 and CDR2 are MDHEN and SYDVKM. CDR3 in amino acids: CAVTQGGYTEAFF. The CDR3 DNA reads TGTGCCGTTACTCAGGGGGGGTACACTGAAGCTTTCTTT.

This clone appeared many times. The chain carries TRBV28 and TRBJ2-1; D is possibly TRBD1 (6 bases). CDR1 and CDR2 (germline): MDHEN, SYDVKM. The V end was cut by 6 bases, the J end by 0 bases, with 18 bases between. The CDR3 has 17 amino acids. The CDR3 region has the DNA TGTGCCAGCAGGCCCTTGGCAGGGGAGAGCTCCTACAATGAGCAGTTCTTC. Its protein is CASRPLAGESSYNEQFF.

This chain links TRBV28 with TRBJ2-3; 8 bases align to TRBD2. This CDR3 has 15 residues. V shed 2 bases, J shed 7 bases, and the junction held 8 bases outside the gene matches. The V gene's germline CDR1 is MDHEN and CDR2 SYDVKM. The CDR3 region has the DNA TGTGCCAGCAGTTTAATGGCAGGACTAGCATATACGCAGTATTTT. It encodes CASSLMAGLAYTQYF.

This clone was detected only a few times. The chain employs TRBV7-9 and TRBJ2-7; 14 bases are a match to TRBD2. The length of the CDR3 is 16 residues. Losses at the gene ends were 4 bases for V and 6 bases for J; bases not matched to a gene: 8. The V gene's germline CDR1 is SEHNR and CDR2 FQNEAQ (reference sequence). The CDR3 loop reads CASSSRLAGGLGEQYF. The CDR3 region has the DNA TGTGCCAGCAGCTCGCGACTAGCGGGAGGGCTAGGCGAGCAGTACTTC.

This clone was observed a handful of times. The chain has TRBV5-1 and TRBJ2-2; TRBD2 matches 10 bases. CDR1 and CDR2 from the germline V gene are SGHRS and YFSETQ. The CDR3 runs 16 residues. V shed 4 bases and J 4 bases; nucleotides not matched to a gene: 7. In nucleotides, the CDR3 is TGCGCCAGCAGCCTATTCACTAGCGGGGTCACCGGGGAGCTGTTTTTT. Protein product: CASSLFTSGVTGELFF.

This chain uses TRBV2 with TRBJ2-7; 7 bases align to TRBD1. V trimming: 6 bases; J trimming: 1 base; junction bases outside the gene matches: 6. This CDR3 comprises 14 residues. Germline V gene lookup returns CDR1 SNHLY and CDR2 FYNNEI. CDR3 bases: TGTGCCAGCAGGGGACAGCTCATTTCCTACGAGCAGTACTTC. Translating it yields CASRGQLISYEQYF.